This T cell receptor beta chain was observed in a study of cytomegalovirus exposure and HLA in healthy donors (dated 2017 in TCRdb). Turning to the overall study: According to an earlier analysis of 550 to 750 of the donors, about 179 million T cells yielded roughly 110 million unique TCR beta sequences and 276 Gb of sequence data. Among 398 genotyped donors of the cohort, an average of about 240,000 unique TCR beta nucleotide sequences were sequenced per donor, 15% to 20% of them non-productive. About 330 gigabases of sequencing data and 70 million to 95 million unique TCR sequences made up an early release that covered 500 to 650 HLA-typed donors. HLA typing included class I and class II loci at four-digit resolution. Using immunosequencing, the study profiled T cell repertoires from fewer than 700 subjects and related those repertoires to cytomegalovirus serostatus. High-throughput TCR immunosequencing, statistical association of individual TCRs with disease status, and machine learning were combined to predict cytomegalovirus infection status. Besides the first cohort of roughly 660 subjects, a separate validation cohort made up of over 95 different subjects was used. Donor age, sex, ethnicity and CMV serostatus were compiled together with the repertoire data. About five DR-DQ haplotypes were handled as single units for association and clustering, since linkage in the cohort was strong. The number of typed donors differed by locus: about 620-630 for A, B, C, DRB1 and DQB1; roughly 510 for DQA1; 606 for DPA1; and around 450 for DPB1. An earlier analysis of roughly 580 of the donors used high-throughput TCR beta sequencing to judge whether each TCR beta V gene segment behaved as functional or pseudogenic. To study patterns of TCR occurrence, a later analysis re-analyzed previously published TCR beta repertoires from 666 donors and added high-resolution HLA genotyping. Among the approximately 420 genotyped donors, 75% to 90% belonged to the genetic ancestry cluster associated with self-reported Caucasian donors. Rather than drawing on any new phenotypic data, the later analysis identified candidate immune exposures from TCR beta sequences and the way those sequences occurred across donors. All discovery cohort repertoires had been generated using a single sequencing platform. The study was designed to test whether signatures of past pathogen exposure could be identified by cataloging public T cell receptors. A later genetic analysis used genome-wide SNP genotypes for about 65% of the roughly 670 donors, treating that subset as a discovery cohort. Broad study findings and their caveats: According to a later analysis, TCR association rates differed among HLA loci, with DRB1 alleles showing the most associated TCRs and HLA-C alleles showing the fewest. At a false discovery rate of 0.05, a later analysis linked under 20,000 TCR beta sequences to specific HLA alleles. HLA typing was unavailable for some donors at each locus, so association tests used only the typed subset. Because the 87-base-pair reads could not distinguish some IMGT-functional V segments, including TRBV6-2 and TRBV6-3, those segments were excluded. The classifier was reported to diagnose cytomegalovirus status with high specificity and sensitivity in both the original and validation cohorts. A further reported finding was that TCR beta sequences accurately predicted the HLA-A and HLA-B alleles for most subjects in the first cohort. The earlier analysis of approximately 590 of the donors excluded over 15 rarely observed V segments, including chromosome 9 orphons, because counts were too low. While some public TCRs were present in many individuals, most TCR sequences turned up only very rarely across donors. According to a later analysis, most CMV-associated TCR beta chains appeared to be HLA-restricted, and the HLA associations seemed to be driven largely by CMV exposure. Presence/absence analyses assumed roughly uniform sequencing depth across donors, an assumption that may not hold. Linkage disequilibrium might explain the correlated functional status among segregating V segments, but an unknown experimental factor could not be excluded. A later genetic analysis associated a missense DCLRE1C variant with V-gene and J-gene trimming of TCR beta chains, and an independent cohort replicated the association. In a later analysis, HLA-associated TCR beta chains were found to be more clonally expanded and to have lower generation probabilities than equally common non-associated chains. The cohort was sequenced for TCR beta chains only, and without alpha or paired-chain data the features that could be detected were limited. A cluster of highly shared sequence variants was judged likely to represent a technical artifact of the sequencing pipeline. When HLA alleles, especially DR and DQ, strongly co-occurred, TCR associations were difficult to assign to individual alleles. Several of the top co-occurrence clusters appeared to be linked to parvovirus B19, influenza, CMV and Epstein-Barr virus, according to a later analysis. The study listed 164 TCR beta chains as associated with cytomegalovirus. It was suggested by the authors that the approach could potentially be generalized to other disease states and immunological phenotypes. For the cohort, immune exposure information was limited to CMV serostatus. In vitro tests confirmed that a few of the cytomegalovirus-associated TCR beta chains recognize cytomegalovirus antigens. Broadly in line with IMGT annotations, most TCR beta V segments showed up in productive rearrangements about 90% or about 30% of the time in an earlier analysis of under 700 of the donors. Compared with the roughly 670-donor mean, donors in an Asian-associated ancestry cluster had fewer N-insertions in productive TCRs, according to a later genetic analysis.

Library method: the immunoSEQ multiplex PCR assay. For the multiplex PCR, a mixture combining 60 forward primers for TCR Vbeta segments and 13 reverse primers for TCR Jbeta segments was used. A multiplex PCR assay on genomic DNA amplified the CDR3 region of rearranged TCR beta genes. Amplified TCR beta libraries were sequenced as 87-base-pair reads on the Illumina HiSeq System. On the authors' methods: A later analysis tallied tens of millions of unique TCR beta chains across the 640 or so repertoires, and approximately 12 million of those chains were shared by two or more donors. A nearest-neighbor algorithm error-corrected the raw reads and collapsed the reads into unique sequences, merging closely related sequences to remove PCR and sequencing errors. V, D and J gene segments were assigned by aligning CDR3 sequences to IMGT reference sequences. For a sequence to be retained, at least a six-nucleotide match to both a V gene segment and a J gene segment was required. A rearrangement counted as productive if the CDR3 had no stop codons and remained in frame with V and J, and every other rearrangement counted as non-productive. CDR3 was defined by IMGT convention, running from the second conserved V-encoded cysteine to the conserved J-encoded phenylalanine. The earlier analysis of about 610 of the donors excluded any sequence lacking an unambiguous match to a single V gene segment. An earlier analysis of a few hundred of the donors classified V segments as functional when productive rearrangements were above 56.7% and as segregating when the standard deviation between donors was above 5%. A statistical classification framework was built for diagnosing cytomegalovirus status from the catalog of TCR beta chain sequences. In a later analysis, V and J genes were assigned by comparing TCR nucleotide sequences against IMGT/GENE-DB human TR gene sequences. Using the TCRdist pipeline, a later analysis assigned CDR3 sequences along with most-parsimonious VDJ recombination scenarios. In a later analysis, each TCR beta chain was defined by its CDR3 amino acid sequence together with its V-gene family, and reads lacking a unique V-gene family were excluded. A later analysis removed several hundred highly shared, low-generation-probability nucleotide sequences to deal with suspected cross-contamination and a sequencing artifact. In a later analysis, a clonal expansion index for each public chain was calculated from normalized within-repertoire ranks of inferred template counts. In a later analysis, generation probabilities were computed using a VDJ recombination model fitted to out-of-frame rearrangements, and the results were checked against IGoR. In a later analysis, hypergeometric tests were used to score TCR-TCR, TCR-HLA and TCR-CMV co-occurrence, with a repertoire-size bias correction applied to TCR pairs. To estimate false discovery rates, a later analysis permuted the HLA or CMV assignments 20 times. A later analysis grouped co-occurring TCRs with DBSCAN, adding TCRdist sequence similarity when clustering within HLA-allele-positive subsets. For co-occurrence clustering, repertoires with fewer than 30,000 or more than 120,000 public chains were excluded, along with roughly 5 repertoires with anomalous nucleotide sharing. In TCRdb, the immuneACCESS table is reduced to in-frame sequences with V and J assigned. These tables do not hold every clone; where another copy was compared, an unresolved V gene accounts for under half, and the others remain unexplained. V and J calls and clone size follow that table, whereas D and trimming were derived from the DNA. The sample includes some 150,000 clones, with approximately 80% observed a single time. The biggest ten clones account for about 7.7% of the sample.

Remarks on this clone: It has no known antigen specificity. Base qualities are not provided; no much larger clone lies one nucleotide away.

The cohort comprised 710 or so healthy bone marrow donors. At the time of sampling, all cohort members were nominally healthy, though unrecorded immune exposures were likely present. The donor was CMV seropositive and belonged to the group of some 290 seropositive cohort members. A peripheral blood sample was provided by each donor, and peripheral blood mononuclear cells were used for TCR beta sequencing. Genomic DNA was extracted from the blood cell samples with the Qiagen DNeasy Blood Extraction Kit. The CDR3, cysteine through phenylalanine, is 15 amino acids long. Just the 45-base CDR3 DNA is kept, in frame starting at base 1. V is trimmed back by 5 bases and J by 4 bases, and the junction contains 8 bases that no gene match accounts for. CDR1 is given as SGHAT and CDR2 as FQNNGV, both from the germline V gene.

This sequence originates from a woman aged 25 to 39 in good health and CMV-seropositive. The chain is made from TRBV11-2 and TRBJ1-5, with 7 bases aligning to TRBD1. Sample: PBMCs. This receptor carries the CDR3 CASSRGRGRNQPQHF. Here is the DNA: TGTGCCAGCAGCCGGGGCAGGGGGAGAAATCAGCCCCAGCATTTT.